This T cell receptor (beta chain) was sequenced in a study of cytomegalovirus exposure and HLA in healthy donors. Use of 60 Vbeta and 13 Jbeta primers characterized the PCR. Measured with immunoSEQ multiplex PCR; TCRdb has only the in-frame clones, and not every one. The sample consists of 140,000 or so clones, around 80% of them appearing once. The source is an older woman in good health and CMV-seropositive. Sequenced input: PBMCs.

The CDR3 DNA sequence: TGTGCCAGTAGAGAACCAACTGCGGGACTTCCCGCCAGGGGGGAGCTGTTTTTT. This encodes CASREPTAGLPARGELFF. The chain links TRBV19 to TRBJ2-2, with a tentative D call TRBD2 (6 bases). Trimming shortened V by 6 bases and J by 8 bases, and 28 bases separated the two germline ends. The CDR3 spans 18 residues. CDR1 is LNHDA, CDR2 SQIVND, per germline (reference sequence).